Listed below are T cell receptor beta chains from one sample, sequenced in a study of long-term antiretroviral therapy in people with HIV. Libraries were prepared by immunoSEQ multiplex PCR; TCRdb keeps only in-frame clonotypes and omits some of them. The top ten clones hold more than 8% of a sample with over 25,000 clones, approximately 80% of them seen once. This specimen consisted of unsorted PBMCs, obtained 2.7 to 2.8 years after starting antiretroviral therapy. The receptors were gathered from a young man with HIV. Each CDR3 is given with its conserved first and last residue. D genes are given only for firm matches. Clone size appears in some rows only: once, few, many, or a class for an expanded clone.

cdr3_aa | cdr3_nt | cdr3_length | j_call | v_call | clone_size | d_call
CASIGISPRGPFF | TGTGCCAGTATCGGGATCTCCCCAAGGGGACCGTTCTTT | 13 | TRBJ1-1 | TRBV19 | few | NA
CASSLNRERGDIQYF | TGTGCCAGCAGCTTAAACCGGGAGAGAGGGGACATTCAGTACTTC | 15 | TRBJ2-4 | TRBV11-2 | NA | NA
CASSLYRGQNEQYF | TGCGCCAGCAGCTTATACAGGGGGCAGAACGAGCAGTACTTC | 14 | TRBJ2-7 | TRBV5-1 | NA | TRBD1
CASSQDPDRSYEQYF | TGCGCCAGCAGCCAAGATCCTGACAGGAGCTACGAGCAGTACTTC | 15 | TRBJ2-7 | TRBV4-3 | NA | NA
CASSPGLRATDTQYF | TGTGCCAGCAGCCCGGGACTGCGGGCGACAGATACGCAGTATTTT | 15 | TRBJ2-3 | TRBV27 | NA | NA
CASSYTGGPQETQYF | TGTGCCAGCAGTTACACAGGGGGGCCTCAAGAGACCCAGTACTTC | 15 | TRBJ2-5 | TRBV6-6 | NA | TRBD1
CASSYRGTGGSYEQYF | TGTGCCAGCAGTTACCGGGGGACAGGGGGCTCCTACGAGCAGTACTTC | 16 | TRBJ2-7 | TRBV6-5 | NA | TRBD1
CASGKGGLWAEAFF | TGTGCCAGCGGTAAAGGGGGATTGTGGGCTGAAGCTTTCTTT | 14 | TRBJ1-1 | TRBV27 | few | NA
CASSLDPTGGGEQFF | TGTGCCAGCAGCTTGGACCCCACAGGGGGGGGTGAGCAGTTCTTC | 15 | TRBJ2-1 | TRBV5-4 | NA | NA
CSVASGGANSPLHF | TGCAGCGTTGCTTCTGGTGGGGCGAATTCACCCCTCCACTTT | 14 | TRBJ1-6 | TRBV29-1 | NA | NA
CASSPGQGVSYEQYF | TGCGCCAGCAGCCCGGGACAGGGGGTCTCCTACGAGCAGTACTTC | 15 | TRBJ2-7 | TRBV5-1 | once | TRBD1
CASSLVRTGELFF | TGTGCCAGCAGCCTAGTCCGTACCGGGGAGCTGTTTTTT | 13 | TRBJ2-2 | TRBV5-6 | NA | NA
CASSLGGFYGYTF | TGTGCCAGCAGCTTAGGGGGGTTTTATGGCTACACCTTC | 13 | TRBJ1-2 | TRBV7-2 | NA | NA
CASSVQTDTQYF | TGTGCCAGCAGCGTGCAGACAGATACGCAGTATTTT | 12 | TRBJ2-3 | TRBV5-6 | NA | NA